These 2 T cell receptor beta chains originate from one sample sequenced in a study of T cell clusters in autoimmune cytopenias. TRB was amplified by touch-down multiplex PCR, primer pools A and B combined. TCRdb re-called the multiplex PCR reads; every CDR3 protein appears as one record, without DNA. The table lists 4,500 or so distinct CDR3 sequences. Some 34,000 genome equivalents of blood DNA were amplified for TRB. The sequenced sample was peripheral blood. All receptors derive from a human donor with an autoimmune cytopenia or autoimmune hepatitis (not recorded which).

This clonotype is called medium-sized based on its frequency. The chain employs TRBV6-5 and TRBJ2-7; TCRdb's assignment of TRBD1 cannot be checked, as there is no DNA. Germline values: CDR1 MNHEY, CDR2 SVGAGI. The CDR3 spans 14 residues. The CDR3: CASSHGGLSYEQYF.

This chain uses TRBV12-3 or TRBV12-4 with TRBJ1-2; the D call from TCRdb, TRBD1, cannot be confirmed without DNA. The CDR3 extends over 15 amino acids. The CDR3 is CASRITTGTKDGYTF.